The subject of this entry is one T cell receptor (beta chain). The data were obtained in a study of cytomegalovirus exposure and HLA in healthy donors. Primers included in the PCR were 60 Vbeta and 13 Jbeta primers. Sequencing used immunoSEQ multiplex PCR; TCRdb keeps in-frame clones, though not all of them. This table has some 98,000 clones, roughly three quarters appearing once. The germline CDR1 and CDR2 sequences are KGHSH and LQKENI. This CDR3 contains 14 residues. With 10 bases removed from V and 2 bases from J, the gap between germline ends came to 17 bases. There were likely unrecorded immune exposures, though donors were nominally healthy when sampled.

The rearrangement joins TRBV18 to TRBJ2-5; D not certain. The receptor was isolated from a man aged 35 to 55 in good health and CMV-seronegative. Specimen: PBMCs. The CDR3 sequence is CANSRKREQETQYF. CDR3 sequence (DNA): TGTGCCAACTCTCGCAAGAGAGAACAAGAGACCCAGTACTTC.